These 27 T cell receptor beta chains came from one sample sequenced in a study of beta chain features in type 1 diabetes. What was sequenced were expressed TCRB transcripts, since all of the isolated RNA had been reverse transcribed. Measured with immunoSEQ multiplex PCR; TCRdb has only the in-frame clones, and not every one. In the table there are around 500,000 clones, approximately 28% of which are singletons. The sample comprised naive CD4+ T cells from blood. These receptors were taken from a man aged 18 to 29 in good health.

The V gene is TRBV7-9, the J gene TRBJ2-6; D remains unclear. Between the trimmed V and J ends, which lost 1 base and 0 bases, there was a span of 4 bases. Germline V lookup: CDR1 SEHNR, CDR2 FQNEAQ (reference sequence). The CDR3 is 15 residues long. The CDR3, as DNA: TGTGCCAGCAGCTTAGACCTCTCTGGGGCCAACGTCCTGACTTTC. Its protein is CASSLDLSGANVLTF.

The J gene is TRBJ2-5, the V gene TRBV11-2; D not certain. CDR1 and CDR2 (germline): SGHAT, FQNNGV. The CDR3 runs to 12 residues. Trimming stripped 5 bases from V and 4 bases from J, with 8 bases between. The CDR3 DNA reads TGTGCCAGCAGCCCCAGTCGAGAGACCCAGTACTTC. This gives the protein CASSPSRETQYF.

This clone was detected only once. CDR3 loop: CAWSGDRGNSPLHF. The CDR3 DNA reads as TGTGCCTGGAGTGGGGACAGGGGCAATTCACCCCTCCACTTT. This chain uses TRBV30 with TRBJ1-6; 10 positions agree with TRBD1. Germline CDR1 GTSNPN, CDR2 SVGIG (reference sequence). Trimming at V came to 1 base and at J to 7 bases, leaving 1 base not matched to a gene. This CDR3 is 14 amino acids long.

The chain employs TRBV5-4 and TRBJ2-3; D is uncertain. CDR1 is SGHNT and CDR2 is YYREEE in the germline V gene (reference sequence). The CDR3 has 14 residues. Trimming cost V 4 bases and J 6 bases, with 15 bases left between them. The CDR3 region is CASSLGREMDTQYF. The CDR3 bases are TGTGCCAGCAGCCTCGGACGCGAAATGGATACGCAGTATTTT.

The chain links TRBV29-1 to TRBJ2-2; TRBD1 agrees at 11 bases. The CDR3 is 15 residues long. Per the germline V gene, CDR1 is SQVTM and CDR2 is ANQGSEA. J was trimmed by 5 bases and V by 5 bases; bases with no gene match: 7. The CDR3 DNA is TGCAGCGTTTATTCCGGACAGGGGGCAACCGGGGAGCTGTTTTTT. This gives the protein CSVYSGQGATGELFF.

The chain employs TRBV13 and TRBJ2-1, with D possibly being TRBD2 (6 bases). CDR3 length: 14 amino acids. The germline V gene has CDR1 PRHDT and CDR2 FYEKMQ (reference sequence). V was shortened by 6 bases and J by 8 bases, with 17 bases between the two germline ends. The CDR3 nucleotides are TGTGCCAGCAGTTCGGGGGAGACAGCACATGAGCAGTTCTTC. Translating gives CASSSGETAHEQFF. Filled out from reference TRBV13 and TRBJ2-1, the complete variable domain reads AAGVIQSPRHLIKEKRETATLKCYPIPRHDTVYWYQQGPGQDPQFLISFYEKMQSDKGSIPDRFSAQQFSDYHSELNMSSLELGDSALYFCASSSGETAHEQFFGPGTRLTVL.

V usage is TRBV7-6 and J usage is TRBJ2-3, with 9 bases lining up with TRBD2. J gave up 1 base and V 2 bases, and 1 base lay outside the gene matches. Germline CDR1 is SGHVS and CDR2 is FNYEAQ. The CDR3 sequence is 15 residues long. The CDR3 protein is CASSLLAGGTDTQYF. DNA of the CDR3: TGTGCCAGCAGCTTATTAGCGGGGGGCACAGATACGCAGTATTTT. The whole variable domain, filled in from reference TRBV7-6 and TRBJ2-3, reads GAGVSQSPRYKVTKRGQDVALRCDPISGHVSLYWYRQALGQGPEFLTYFNYEAQQDKSGLPNDRFSAERPEGSISTLTIQRTEQRDSAMYRCASSLLAGGTDTQYFGPGTRLTVL.

V gene TRBV9 combines with J gene TRBJ2-7, with D hard to call. The CDR3 loop spans 14 amino acids. Germline V lookup: CDR1 SGDLS, CDR2 YYNGEE. Between the trimmed V and J ends, which lost 0 bases and 9 bases, there was a span of 16 bases. The CDR3: CASSVGPGRLRQYF. The CDR3 DNA reads TGTGCCAGCAGCGTAGGCCCAGGACGCTTGCGGCAGTACTTC. Complete variable domain (other parts from reference TRBV9 and TRBJ2-7): DSGVTQTPKHLITATGQRVTLRCSPRSGDLSVYWYQQSLDQGLQFLIQYYNGEERAKGNILERFSAQQFPDLHSELNLSSLELGDSALYFCASSVGPGRLRQYFGPGTRLTVT.

The chain links TRBV5-1 to TRBJ1-1; D call uncertain. This CDR3 region has 15 residues. Germline V gene sequence: CDR1 SGHRS, CDR2 YFSETQ. V gave up 0 bases and J gave up 0 bases, with 9 bases separating them. The CDR3 loop is CASSLGPGVNTEAFF. CDR3 DNA sequence: TGCGCCAGCAGCTTGGGACCCGGGGTGAACACTGAAGCTTTCTTT.

This clone was observed a handful of times. The V gene is TRBV25-1, the J gene TRBJ2-7, with D perhaps TRBD2 (6 bases). This CDR3 spans 13 amino acids. With 5 bases removed from V and 3 bases from J, the gap between germline ends came to 11 bases. Germline CDR1 is MGHDK and CDR2 is SYGVNS. CDR3 amino acids: CASSYGEDYEQYF. The DNA of the CDR3 is TGTGCCAGCAGTTACGGGGAGGACTACGAGCAGTACTTC.

On this clone itself: The sample contains more than one DNA sequence encoding this CDR3. V gene TRBV14 combines with J gene TRBJ1-1; D possibly corresponds to TRBD1 (5 bases). Germline-derived CDR1 and CDR2 are SGHDN and FVKESK. V lost 0 bases and J lost 5, with 7 bases in between. This CDR3 is built from 13 residues. CDR3 residues: CASSQDRGTEAFF. DNA for the CDR3: TGTGCCAGCAGCCAAGATAGGGGAACTGAAGCTTTCTTT.

This clone was seen a handful of times. This rearrangement joins TRBV7-2 to TRBJ1-1; a possible D gene is TRBD1 (5 bases). The germline V gene has CDR1 SGHTA and CDR2 FQGNSA. The CDR3 is 14 amino acids. V was cut by 6 bases and J by 9 bases, with 20 bases left in between. CDR3 nucleotide sequence: TGTGCCAGCAGTCTTCAGGGCTTTTACGCTAAAGCTTTCTTT. Its protein product is CASSLQGFYAKAFF.

V and J are TRBV6-6 and TRBJ1-1; maybe TRBD1 (6 bases). CDR1 is MNHNY and CDR2 is SVGAGI in the germline V gene (reference sequence). Trimming pared 11 bases from V and 1 base from J, leaving 14 bases between. The CDR3 is 13 amino acids. CDR3 in DNA: TGTGCCGGAGCCCTGGGACAGAACACTGAAGCTTTCTTT. This sequence encodes CAGALGQNTEAFF.

The CDR3 spells CASSQELGRPYEQYF. CDR3 DNA: TGCGCCAGCAGCCAAGAACTAGGGAGGCCCTACGAGCAGTACTTC. J is TRBJ2-7 and V is TRBV4-3, with D maybe TRBD2 (6 bases). The CDR3 is 15 amino acids. The V and J ends lost 0 bases and 2 bases respectively, with 11 bases between them. Germline CDR1 is LGHNA and CDR2 is YSLEER.

The chain combines TRBV7-6 with TRBJ2-6; D gene uncertain. CDR3 length: 14 residues. Trimming shortened V by 4 bases and J by 0 bases, and 4 bases separated the two germline ends. Germline lookup yields CDR1 SGHVS and CDR2 FNYEAQ. The CDR3, as DNA: TGTGCCAGCAGCTCCAGCTCTGGGGCCAACGTCCTGACTTTC. Encoded protein: CASSSSSGANVLTF.

The chain carries TRBV20-1 and TRBJ2-7; 8 positions match TRBD2. The J segment lost 5 bases and the V segment lost 8 bases, leaving 5 bases of the junction unmatched. The CDR3 has 11 amino acids. Germline V gene data show CDR1 as DFQATT and CDR2 as SNEGSKA (reference sequence). The DNA for the CDR3 is TGCAGTCCCTCGGGGGGGAACGAGCAGTACTTC. This codes for CSPSGGNEQYF.

This clone was detected only a few times. The chain recombines TRBV7-2 with TRBJ2-6, with D perhaps given as TRBD1 or TRBD2 (5 bases each). CDR1 and CDR2 (germline): SGHTA, FQGNSA. V gave up 6 bases and J gave up 2 bases, with 14 bases separating them. CDR3 length equals 16 residues. This CDR3 reads CASRYGATTGANVLTF. In DNA, the CDR3 is TGTGCCAGCAGGTACGGGGCCACCACTGGGGCCAACGTCCTGACTTTC.

The CDR3 nucleotides read TGTGCCATCGGAGAGGACACAGATACGCAGTATTTT. As protein: CAIGEDTDTQYF. This chain links TRBV10-3 with TRBJ2-3, with no clear D. There are 12 residues in the CDR3. Germline-derived CDR1 and CDR2 are ENHRY and SYGVKD. V was pared by 8 bases and J by 2 bases, with 8 bases between.

The J gene is TRBJ1-4, the V gene TRBV7-2; D is possibly TRBD1 (6 bases). Germline lookup yields CDR1 SGHTA and CDR2 FQGNSA. Trimming took off 2 bases at V and 9 bases at J, with 16 bases between the two ends. The CDR3 runs to 15 residues. CDR3 protein: CASSLRAQGGQKLFF. The CDR3, as DNA: TGTGCCAGCAGCTTAAGGGCACAGGGTGGCCAAAAACTGTTTTTT.

CDR3: CAWSKGGFYEQYF. The CDR3 DNA reads as TGTGCCTGGAGTAAAGGGGGTTTTTACGAGCAGTACTTC. The chain uses TRBV30 and TRBJ2-7; weak D call: TRBD1 (6 bases). Trimming cost V 2 bases and J 4 bases, with 12 bases left between them. Germline V gene lookup returns CDR1 GTSNPN and CDR2 SVGIG (reference sequence). CDR3 length: 13 residues.

The rearrangement joins TRBV29-1 to TRBJ1-4; no reliable D call. V lost 7 bases and J lost 5, with 8 bases in between. The CDR3 spans 11 residues. Germline CDR1 is SQVTM and CDR2 is ANQGSEA. The CDR3 loop reads CSAGRNEKLFF. CDR3 nucleotide sequence: TGCAGCGCTGGGAGGAATGAAAAACTGTTTTTT.

As regards this clone: The same CDR3 can be traced to other DNA sequences in this sample. V usage is TRBV19 and J usage is TRBJ2-7; TRBD1 aligns across 7 bases. The ends lost 4 bases at V and 1 base at J; junction bases unmatched: 1. Per the germline V gene, CDR1 is LNHDA and CDR2 is SQIVND (reference sequence). This CDR3 contains 13 residues. CDR3 in amino acids: CASSRDSSYEQYF. The CDR3, as DNA: TGTGCCAGTAGTAGGGACAGTTCCTACGAGCAGTACTTC.

This sequence joins TRBV7-3 and TRBJ2-7; 10 nucleotides match TRBD2. There are 16 residues in the CDR3. Germline lookup yields CDR1 SGHTA and CDR2 FQGTGA. Losses at the gene ends were 5 bases for V and 4 bases for J; bases not matched to a gene: 11. The CDR3 is CASSPDGGTSVYEQYF. DNA of the CDR3: TGTGCCAGCAGCCCCGATGGGGGGACTAGCGTATACGAGCAGTACTTC.

This clone has just a few counts. The chain links TRBV15 to TRBJ2-7, with 8 bases aligning to TRBD1. Germline V CDR1 and CDR2: LNHNV, YYDKDF (reference sequence). The CDR3 extends over 15 amino acids. The J segment lost 2 bases and the V segment lost 5 bases, leaving 8 bases of the junction unmatched. CDR3 loop: CATSRQGTGTYEQYF. CDR3 nucleotides: TGTGCCACCAGCCGACAGGGGACGGGGACCTACGAGCAGTACTTC.

This clone came up a few times. V gene TRBV19 combines with J gene TRBJ2-2; 7 bases match TRBD2. Per the germline V gene, CDR1 is LNHDA and CDR2 is SQIVND (reference sequence). Trimming cost V 5 bases and J 8 bases; bases outside gene matches: 5. The CDR3 length is 13 residues. This chain's CDR3 is CASSSLLAGELFF. CDR3 DNA sequence: TGTGCCAGTAGTTCACTACTAGCGGGGGAGCTGTTTTTT.

The J gene is TRBJ2-7, the V gene TRBV6-1, with D hard to call. Germline V lookup: CDR1 MNHNS, CDR2 SASEGT. CDR3 length: 13 residues. The V end was cut by 8 bases, the J end by 0 bases, with 11 bases between. The DNA for the CDR3 is TGTGCCAGCCAACCGGATTACTCCTACGAGCAGTACTTC. Translation: CASQPDYSYEQYF.

The chain joins TRBV10-3 to TRBJ2-7; 10 bases are a match to TRBD1. Looked up from germline, CDR1 is ENHRY and CDR2 is SYGVKD. The length of the CDR3 is 16 residues. With V trimmed by 6 bases and J by 6 bases, 14 bases remained unmatched. The CDR3 protein is CAIRAQTGGDASEQYF. Here the CDR3 DNA reads TGTGCCATCAGGGCCCAGACAGGGGGCGATGCTAGCGAGCAGTACTTC.